The 22 T cell receptor beta chains listed next were all sequenced from one sample in a study of OX40 agonist ivuxolimab in advanced cancers. The data were produced by immunoSEQ multiplex PCR, yet TCRdb's version contains in-frame clones alone and is incomplete. The sample consists of fewer than 45,000 clones, roughly 91% of them appearing once. This sample comprised CD4+ or CD8+ T cells sorted from blood, obtained in a trial of the OX40 agonist ivuxolimab. The receptors were sampled from an adult with an advanced solid tumor such as melanoma, head and neck, liver or kidney cancer.

The V call is TRBV5-5, the J call TRBJ2-5; 7 positions match TRBD1. The junction had 8 bases not matched to a gene; V was cut back by 4 bases and J by 2 bases. CDR1 is SGHKS, CDR2 YYEKEE, per germline (reference sequence). The CDR3 runs to 15 residues. This CDR3 reads CASSTSDRAQETQYF. The DNA of the CDR3 is TGTGCCAGCAGCACCTCCGACAGGGCGCAAGAGACCCAGTACTTC.

V usage is TRBV7-3 and J usage is TRBJ1-1; D not resolved. The germline V gene encodes CDR1 SGHTA and CDR2 FQGTGA. The CDR3 loop spans 11 amino acids. V was pared by 3 bases and J by 10 bases, with 9 bases between. The chain's CDR3 is CASSLDGRAFF. CDR3 DNA: TGTGCCAGCAGCTTGGACGGTCGAGCTTTCTTT.

The J gene is TRBJ1-5, the V gene TRBV5-8; D is undetermined. This CDR3 spans 15 amino acids. V lost 5 bases and J 0 bases, leaving 12 bases between the germline ends. Looked up from germline, CDR1 is SGHTS and CDR2 is YDEGEE. CDR3 nucleotide sequence: TGTGCCAGCAGTTTCACGCGTCCTAGCAATCAGCCCCAGCATTTT. This translates into CASSFTRPSNQPQHF.

This rearrangement joins TRBV6-5 to TRBJ1-1, with D tentatively TRBD1 (6 bases). The CDR3 is 15 residues long. Trimming left V 5 bases short and J 1 base short, with 14 bases between. Germline V gene lookup returns CDR1 MNHEY and CDR2 SVGAGI. CDR3 DNA: TGTGCCAGCAGTAGACGGACAGCAAGGAACACTGAAGCTTTCTTT. Amino acid sequence: CASSRRTARNTEAFF.

The chain joins TRBV27 to TRBJ1-1, with D perhaps matching TRBD1 (5 bases). The CDR3 loop spans 15 amino acids. With 0 bases removed from V and 11 bases from J, the gap between germline ends came to 19 bases. Germline CDR1 MNHEY, CDR2 SMNVEV (reference sequence). DNA of the CDR3: TGTGCCAGCAGTTTATCCCCCGTGGGGGGTTCGTCGGCTTTCTTT. Translation: CASSLSPVGGSSAFF.

The chain uses TRBV7-9 and TRBJ2-7; 7 bases agree with TRBD1. V lost 5 bases and J lost 5; bases outside the gene matches: 9. Germline assignment: CDR1 SEHNR and CDR2 FQNEAQ (reference sequence). CDR3 size: 14 residues. The DNA of the CDR3 is TGTGCCAGCAGCACCGACAGGGAACAGGACGAGCAGTACTTC. It specifies CASSTDREQDEQYF.

The gene calls are TRBV18 and TRBJ2-1, with 9 bases fitting TRBD1. CDR3 size: 14 residues. Germline assignment: CDR1 KGHSH and CDR2 LQKENI. V was pared by 6 bases and J by 6 bases, with 6 bases of the junction left unmatched. Written as DNA, the CDR3 is TGTGCCAGCTCTCAGGGACAGGGTTTCAATGAGCAGTTCTTC. Its protein product is CASSQGQGFNEQFF. The full variable domain, its missing parts supplied by reference TRBV18 and TRBJ2-1, is NAGVMQNPRHLVRRRGQEARLRCSPMKGHSHVYWYRQLPEEGLKFMVYLQKENIIDESGMPKERFSAEFPKEGPSILRIQQVVRGDSAAYFCASSQGQGFNEQFFGPGTRLTVL.

This clone was detected only once. This chain joins TRBV5-1 and TRBJ2-5; D is undetermined. Germline V lookup: CDR1 SGHRS, CDR2 YFSETQ. Trimming took off 4 bases at V and 5 bases at J, with 24 bases between the two ends. The CDR3 is 17 amino acids. CDR3 nucleotides: TGCGCCAGCAGCCCCAGAGTTCGGTCTGAATACTCCGAGACCCAGTACTTC. Translating it yields CASSPRVRSEYSETQYF.

The J gene is TRBJ1-2, the V gene TRBV6-1; 7 positions match TRBD1. The CDR3 is 12 amino acids. CDR1 MNHNS and CDR2 SASEGT come from the germline V gene. Losses at the gene ends were 6 bases for V and 5 bases for J; bases not matched to a gene: 3. This CDR3 is CASSGTVYGYTF. DNA of the CDR3: TGTGCCAGCAGCGGGACAGTGTATGGCTACACCTTC.

The chain links TRBV7-3 to TRBJ2-5, with 7 bases matching TRBD2. The junction had 8 bases not matched to a gene; V was cut back by 5 bases and J by 5 bases. CDR3 length equals 14 residues. Germline V gives CDR1 SGHTA, CDR2 FQGTGA. CDR3 region: CASSPRGGWETQYF. The CDR3, as DNA: TGTGCCAGCAGCCCCCGGGGAGGGTGGGAGACCCAGTACTTC.

The chain carries TRBV5-5 and TRBJ1-1; TRBD1 agrees at 10 bases. Per the germline V gene, CDR1 is SGHKS and CDR2 is YYEKEE (reference sequence). J gave up 3 bases and V 3 bases, and 11 bases lay outside the gene matches. CDR3 length: 17 amino acids. CDR3 loop: CASSSFWTGGLDTEAFF. DNA of the CDR3: TGTGCCAGCAGCTCTTTTTGGACAGGGGGGTTGGACACTGAAGCTTTCTTT.

The chain joins TRBV7-3 to TRBJ1-5; tentatively, D is TRBD1 (6 bases). Germline assignment: CDR1 SGHTA and CDR2 FQGTGA. The CDR3 loop spans 13 amino acids. With 1 base removed from V and 6 bases from J, the gap between germline ends came to 7 bases. The CDR3 protein is CASSLRQAQPQHF. The CDR3 coding sequence is TGTGCCAGCAGCTTAAGACAGGCTCAGCCCCAGCATTTT.

The chain links TRBV5-5 to TRBJ1-2; TRBD1 matches 8 bases. CDR1 and CDR2 from the germline V gene are SGHKS and YYEKEE (reference sequence). Trimming cost V 0 bases and J 8 bases; bases outside gene matches: 6. This CDR3 spans 14 amino acids. CDR3 nucleotide sequence: TGTGCCAGCAGCTTGGGCGGGACAGGACGCGGCTACACCTTC. Amino acid sequence: CASSLGGTGRGYTF.

The J gene is TRBJ2-5, the V gene TRBV10-3; 7 nucleotides match TRBD1. J gave up 5 bases and V 3 bases, and 6 bases lay outside the gene matches. The CDR3 totals 14 residues. The germline CDR1 and CDR2 sequences are ENHRY and SYGVKD. The CDR3 DNA sequence: TGTGCCATCAGTGACCCGGACAGGCGGGAGACCCAGTACTTC. Its translation is CAISDPDRRETQYF.

This rearrangement joins TRBV15 to TRBJ1-2; D ambiguous. V was trimmed by 0 bases and J by 0 bases, leaving 8 bases between them. The germline V gene has CDR1 LNHNV and CDR2 YYDKDF (reference sequence). This CDR3 has 15 amino acids. The CDR3 region has the DNA TGTGCCACCAGCAGAGAGGGAGGTGCTAACTATGGCTACACCTTC. This encodes CATSREGGANYGYTF.

The chain is built from TRBV7-9 and TRBJ2-5, with TRBD2 matching over 11 bases. Germline V gene data show CDR1 as SEHNR and CDR2 as FQNEAQ (reference sequence). The CDR3 covers 15 residues. With V trimmed by 4 bases and J by 4 bases, 5 bases remained unmatched. The CDR3 is CASSSLLAGVETQYF. In nucleotides, the CDR3 is TGTGCCAGCAGCTCACTACTAGCGGGGGTAGAGACCCAGTACTTC.

The chain employs TRBV11-2 and TRBJ2-3, with 8 positions matching TRBD2. Germline V gene sequence: CDR1 SGHAT, CDR2 FQNNGV. J gave up 2 bases and V 5 bases, and 6 bases lay outside the gene matches. The CDR3 has 15 amino acids. The CDR3 nucleotides read TGTGCCAGCAGCCCCGGGACTAGTAACACAGATACGCAGTATTTT. This gives the protein CASSPGTSNTDTQYF.

This chain uses TRBV2 with TRBJ1-2; no reliable D call. The CDR3 length is 12 residues. Germline V gene data show CDR1 as SNHLY and CDR2 as FYNNEI. V was shortened by 0 bases and J by 4 bases, with 3 bases between the two germline ends. This CDR3 is CASSEAFYGYTF. Written as DNA, the CDR3 is TGTGCCAGCAGTGAAGCTTTCTATGGCTACACCTTC.

This clone was seen a single time. The chain has TRBV7-9 and TRBJ2-1; no clear D. V was pared by 7 bases and J by 9 bases, with 10 bases between. Germline lookup yields CDR1 SEHNR and CDR2 FQNEAQ (reference sequence). The CDR3 covers 11 residues. The CDR3 DNA follows: TGTGCCAGCACCCAGGACCTTGAGCAGTTCTTC. Protein sequence: CASTQDLEQFF.

The chain uses TRBV7-6 and TRBJ2-2, with TRBD1 as a possible D gene (5 bases). Germline CDR1 and CDR2: SGHVS and FNYEAQ. Trimming cost V 6 bases and J 6 bases, with 11 bases left between them. This CDR3 spans 13 amino acids. CDR3 bases: TGTGCCAGCAGTCCAGGGTTGGCCGGGGAGCTGTTTTTT. Encoded protein: CASSPGLAGELFF.

The rearrangement uses TRBV5-6 and TRBJ1-5; D gene uncertain. The germline CDR1 and CDR2 sequences are SGHDT and YYEEEE. Trimming pared 2 bases from V and 1 base from J, leaving 1 base between. CDR3 length: 12 amino acids. CDR3: CASSFSNQPQHF. The CDR3 nucleotides are TGTGCCAGCAGCTTCAGCAATCAGCCCCAGCATTTT.

The genes are TRBV4-3 and TRBJ1-5; 9 bases map to TRBD1. CDR1 is LGHNA and CDR2 is YSLEER in the germline V gene. The CDR3 extends over 14 amino acids. V lost 3 bases to trimming and J lost 5 bases; unmatched junction nucleotides: 2. The CDR3: CASSQDRGYQPQHF. DNA for the CDR3: TGCGCCAGCAGCCAGGACAGGGGTTATCAGCCCCAGCATTTT.